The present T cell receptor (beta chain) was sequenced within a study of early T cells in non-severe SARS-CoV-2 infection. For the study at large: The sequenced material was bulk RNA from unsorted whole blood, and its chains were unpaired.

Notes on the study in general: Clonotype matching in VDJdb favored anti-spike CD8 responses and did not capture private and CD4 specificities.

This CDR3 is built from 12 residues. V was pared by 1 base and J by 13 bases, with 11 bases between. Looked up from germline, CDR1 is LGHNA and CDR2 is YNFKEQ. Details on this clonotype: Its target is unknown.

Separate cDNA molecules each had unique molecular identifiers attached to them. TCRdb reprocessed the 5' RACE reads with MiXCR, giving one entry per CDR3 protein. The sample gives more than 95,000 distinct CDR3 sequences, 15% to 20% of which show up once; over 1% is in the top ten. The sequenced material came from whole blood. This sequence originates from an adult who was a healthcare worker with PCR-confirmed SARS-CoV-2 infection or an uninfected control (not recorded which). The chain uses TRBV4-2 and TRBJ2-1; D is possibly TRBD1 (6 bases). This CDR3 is CASSQGEDSQFF. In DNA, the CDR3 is TGTGCCAGCAGCCAAGGCGAGGACAGTCAGTTCTTC.